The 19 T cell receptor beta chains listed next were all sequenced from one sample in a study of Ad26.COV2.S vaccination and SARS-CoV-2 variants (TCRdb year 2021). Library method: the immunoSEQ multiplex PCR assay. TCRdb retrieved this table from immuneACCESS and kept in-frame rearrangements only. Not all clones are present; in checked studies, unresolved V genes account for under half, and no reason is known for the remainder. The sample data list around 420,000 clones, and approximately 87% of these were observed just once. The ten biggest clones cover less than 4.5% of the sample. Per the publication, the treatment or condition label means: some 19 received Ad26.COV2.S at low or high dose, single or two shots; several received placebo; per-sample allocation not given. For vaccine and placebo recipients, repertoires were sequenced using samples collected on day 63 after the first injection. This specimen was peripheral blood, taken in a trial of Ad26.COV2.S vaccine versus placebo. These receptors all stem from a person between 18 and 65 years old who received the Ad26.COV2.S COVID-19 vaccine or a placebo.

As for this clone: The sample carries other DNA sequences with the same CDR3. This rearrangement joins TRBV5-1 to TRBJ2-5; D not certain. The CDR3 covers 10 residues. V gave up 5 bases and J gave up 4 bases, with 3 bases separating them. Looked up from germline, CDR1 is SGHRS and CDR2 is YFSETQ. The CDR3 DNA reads TGCGCCAGCAGGGGAGAGACCCAGTACTTC. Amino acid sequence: CASRGETQYF. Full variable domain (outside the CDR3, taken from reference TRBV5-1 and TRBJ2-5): KAGVTQTPRYLIKTRGQQVTLSCSPISGHRSVSWYQQTPGQGLQFLFEYFSETQRNKGNFPGRFSGRQFSNSRSEMNVSTLELGDSALYLCASRGETQYFGPGTRLLVL.

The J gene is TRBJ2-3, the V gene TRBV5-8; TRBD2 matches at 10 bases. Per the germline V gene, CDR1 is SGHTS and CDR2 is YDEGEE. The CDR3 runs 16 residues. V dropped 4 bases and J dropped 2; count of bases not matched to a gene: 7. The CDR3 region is CASSRGLAPPTDTQYF. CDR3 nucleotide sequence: TGTGCCAGCAGCCGGGGACTAGCGCCTCCCACAGATACGCAGTATTTT. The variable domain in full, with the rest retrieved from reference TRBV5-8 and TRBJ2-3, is EAGVTQSPTHLIKTRGQQATLRCSPISGHTSVYWYQQALGLGLQFLLWYDEGEERNRGNFPPRFSGRQFPNYSSELNVNALELEDSALYLCASSRGLAPPTDTQYFGPGTRLTVL.

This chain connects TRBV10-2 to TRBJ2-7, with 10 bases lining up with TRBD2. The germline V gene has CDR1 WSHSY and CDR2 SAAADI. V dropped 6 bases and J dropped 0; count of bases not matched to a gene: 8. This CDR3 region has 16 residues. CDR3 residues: CASSLSGGMFSYEQYF. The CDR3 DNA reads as TGCGCCAGCAGCCTTAGCGGGGGGATGTTCTCCTACGAGCAGTACTTC.

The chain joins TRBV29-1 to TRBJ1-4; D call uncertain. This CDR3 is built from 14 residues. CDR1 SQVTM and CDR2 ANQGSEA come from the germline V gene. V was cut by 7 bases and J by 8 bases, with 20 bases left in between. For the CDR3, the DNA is TGCAGCGCGATACCAACGGGTAGTGGGGAAAAACTGTTTTTT. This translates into CSAIPTGSGEKLFF.

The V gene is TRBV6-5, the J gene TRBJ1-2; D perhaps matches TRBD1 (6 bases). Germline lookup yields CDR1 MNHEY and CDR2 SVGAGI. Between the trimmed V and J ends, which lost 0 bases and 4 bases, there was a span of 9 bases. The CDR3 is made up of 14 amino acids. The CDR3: CASSYSGDTYGYTF. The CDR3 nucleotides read TGTGCCAGCAGTTACTCAGGGGACACCTATGGCTACACCTTC.

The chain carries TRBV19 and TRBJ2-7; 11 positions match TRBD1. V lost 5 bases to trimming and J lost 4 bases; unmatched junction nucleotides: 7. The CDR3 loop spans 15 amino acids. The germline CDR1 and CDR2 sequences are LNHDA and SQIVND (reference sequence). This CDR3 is CASSPRTGGGYEQYF. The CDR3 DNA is TGTGCCAGTAGTCCAAGGACAGGGGGCGGGTACGAGCAGTACTTC.

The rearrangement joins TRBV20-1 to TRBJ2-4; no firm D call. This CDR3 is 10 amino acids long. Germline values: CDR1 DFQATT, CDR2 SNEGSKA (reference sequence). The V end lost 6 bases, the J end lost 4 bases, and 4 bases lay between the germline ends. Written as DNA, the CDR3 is TGCAGTGCCGGAAAAAACATTCAGTACTTC. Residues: CSAGKNIQYF.

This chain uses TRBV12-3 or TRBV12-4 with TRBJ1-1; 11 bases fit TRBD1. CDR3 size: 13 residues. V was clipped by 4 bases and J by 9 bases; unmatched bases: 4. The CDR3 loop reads CASSYMDRGQAFF. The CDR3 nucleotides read TGTGCCAGCAGTTATATGGACAGGGGGCAAGCTTTCTTT.

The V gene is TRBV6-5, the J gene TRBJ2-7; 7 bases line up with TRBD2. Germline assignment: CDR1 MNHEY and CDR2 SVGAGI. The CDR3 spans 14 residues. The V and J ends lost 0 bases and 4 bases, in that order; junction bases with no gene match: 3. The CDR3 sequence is CASSYSRERYEQYF. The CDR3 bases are TGTGCCAGCAGTTACTCGCGGGAGAGATACGAGCAGTACTTC.

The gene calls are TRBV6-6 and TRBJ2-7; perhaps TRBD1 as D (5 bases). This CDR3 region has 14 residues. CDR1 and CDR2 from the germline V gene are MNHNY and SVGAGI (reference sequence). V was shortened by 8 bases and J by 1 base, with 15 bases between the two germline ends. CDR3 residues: CASSGRGSSYEQYF. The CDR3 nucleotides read TGTGCCAGCTCGGGTAGGGGCAGTTCCTACGAGCAGTACTTC.

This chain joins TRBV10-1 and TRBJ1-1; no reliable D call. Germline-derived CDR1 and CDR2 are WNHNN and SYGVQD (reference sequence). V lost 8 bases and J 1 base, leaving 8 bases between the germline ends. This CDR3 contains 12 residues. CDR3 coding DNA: TGCGCCAGCTCTCTGGGGAACACTGAAGCTTTCTTT. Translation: CASSLGNTEAFF.

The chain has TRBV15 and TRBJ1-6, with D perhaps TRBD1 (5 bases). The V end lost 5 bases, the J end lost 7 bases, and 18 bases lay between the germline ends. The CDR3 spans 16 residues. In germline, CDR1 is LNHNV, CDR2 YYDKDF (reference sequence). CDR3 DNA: TGTGCCACCAGCGGGGGGGGACCGAACAAAAATTCACCCCTCCACTTT. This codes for CATSGGGPNKNSPLHF.

The CDR3 coding sequence is TGTGCCAGCAGTCAAGGGCAGGGGGCGAACCAGCCCCAGCATTTT. Translating it yields CASSQGQGANQPQHF. The chain has TRBV2 and TRBJ1-5; 8 bases agree with TRBD1. V trimming: 5 bases; J trimming: 7 bases; junction bases outside the gene matches: 10. From germline, CDR1 is SNHLY and CDR2 FYNNEI. The CDR3 covers 15 residues.

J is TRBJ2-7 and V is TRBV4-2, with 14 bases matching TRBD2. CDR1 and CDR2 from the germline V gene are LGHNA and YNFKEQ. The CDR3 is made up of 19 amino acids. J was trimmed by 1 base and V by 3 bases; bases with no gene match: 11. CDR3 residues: CASSQETSGGGSLSYEQYF. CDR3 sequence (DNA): TGTGCCAGCAGCCAGGAGACTAGCGGGGGGGGCTCACTGTCCTACGAGCAGTACTTC.

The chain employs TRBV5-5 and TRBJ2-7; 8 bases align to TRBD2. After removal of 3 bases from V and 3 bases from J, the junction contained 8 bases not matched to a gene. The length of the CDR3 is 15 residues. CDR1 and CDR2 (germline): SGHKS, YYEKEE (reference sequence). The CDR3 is CASSSGGDRRYEQYF. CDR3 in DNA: TGTGCCAGCAGCTCCGGGGGGGACCGACGCTACGAGCAGTACTTC.

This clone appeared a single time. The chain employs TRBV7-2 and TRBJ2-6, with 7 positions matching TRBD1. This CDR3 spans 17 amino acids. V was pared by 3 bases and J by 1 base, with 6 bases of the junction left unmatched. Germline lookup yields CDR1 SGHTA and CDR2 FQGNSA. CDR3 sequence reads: CASSLTGTRSGANVLTF. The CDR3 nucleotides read TGTGCCAGCAGCTTGACAGGGACCCGATCTGGGGCCAACGTCCTGACTTTC.

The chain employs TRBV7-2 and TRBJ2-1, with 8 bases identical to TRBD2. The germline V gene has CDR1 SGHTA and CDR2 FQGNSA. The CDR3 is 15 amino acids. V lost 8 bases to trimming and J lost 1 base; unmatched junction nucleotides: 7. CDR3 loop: CASGISSGSYNEQFF. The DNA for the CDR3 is TGTGCCAGCGGCATTTCTAGCGGGTCCTACAATGAGCAGTTCTTC.

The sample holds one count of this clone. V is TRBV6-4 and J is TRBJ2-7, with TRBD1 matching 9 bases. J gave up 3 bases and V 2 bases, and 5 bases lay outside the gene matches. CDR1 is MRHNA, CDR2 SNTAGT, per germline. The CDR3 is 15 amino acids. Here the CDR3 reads CASSDVDRGYYEQYF. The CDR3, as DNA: TGTGCCAGCAGTGACGTGGACAGGGGCTACTACGAGCAGTACTTC.

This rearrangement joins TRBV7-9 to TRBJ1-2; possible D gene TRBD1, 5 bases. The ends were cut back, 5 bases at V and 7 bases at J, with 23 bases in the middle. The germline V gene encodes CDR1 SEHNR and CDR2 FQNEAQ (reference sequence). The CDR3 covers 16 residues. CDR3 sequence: CASSLSQGWVAGGYTF. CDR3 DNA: TGTGCCAGCAGCCTATCCCAGGGATGGGTTGCGGGTGGCTACACCTTC.